The subject of this entry is one TCR beta chain. Antigen specificity is unknown. The donors were in the approximately 120-subject validation cohort; that cohort was separate from the roughly 700-subject first cohort. This record comes from a study of cytomegalovirus exposure and HLA in healthy donors. Study information: According to later analysis, the same platform produced the 130 or so validation and approximately 700 first-cohort repertoires.

Study-level points and caveats: Reports indicated that the classifier achieved high specificity and sensitivity in diagnosing cytomegalovirus status.

With 4 bases clipped from V and 1 base from J, the junction kept 10 bases outside the gene matches. The germline V gene encodes CDR1 SGHAT and CDR2 FQNNGV. This CDR3 has 16 residues. The table came from immunoSEQ multiplex PCR; TCRdb's copy has only in-frame clones and leaves some out. The table lists around 220,000 clones, around 88% of them singletons. The rearrangement links TRBV11-2 to TRBJ2-7; 7 bases are shared with TRBD2. The sequencing input was PBMCs. This sequence was found in a woman between 18 and 30 years old in good health and CMV-seronegative. The CDR3 spells CASSYGGRGPSYEQYF. The CDR3, as DNA: TGTGCCAGCAGCTATGGTGGGAGGGGTCCGTCCTACGAGCAGTACTTC.